The sequence of this T cell receptor beta chain was determined in a study of identical twins listed by TCRdb under 2016. For the wider study: The study deep-sequenced TCR alpha and beta repertoires from monozygotic twins, unrelated adults of various ages and cord blood to test whether fetal clonotypes persist. To rule out contamination, replicate twin experiments were performed at different times with different library preparation protocols.

A few counts support this clonotype. Its antigen is unknown. Base qualities were left out, and no much larger clone turns up one base away. Overall results and qualifications from the work: Because the same donors could not be followed over many years, conclusions were based on cross-sectional statistical analysis. Abundant cord blood beta clonotypes had fewer insertions, young adult naive repertoires showed a similar but weaker trend, and memory repertoires showed no such trend. In monozygotic twins, recombination models systematically underestimated out-of-frame TCR alpha sharing, but the models matched the sharing seen between unrelated individuals. The excess sharing between twins in beta out-of-frame sequences was weaker because fewer shared sequences reduced the signal-to-noise ratio. Zero-insertion analyses could be partly confounded by invariant T cells such as MAIT and iNKT, although diverse VJ usage argued against such confounding for most clonotypes. Out-of-frame TCR alpha sequences shared between twins showed an excess of low generation-probability sequences compared with coincidental sharing between unrelated individuals.

The library was prepared using 5' RACE. The reads were generated on an Illumina HiSeq 2000. Template switching introduced a universal primer binding site; the final cDNA contained a unique molecular identifier, enabling accurate counting of TCR cDNA molecules. Specific primers in the conserved constant-segment region were used to synthesize first-strand cDNA for the TCR alpha and beta chains. To control for contamination, each cDNA library was double barcoded with a SMART-Mk sample barcode plus Illumina barcodes. TruSeq adapter sequences and Illumina sample barcodes were added in two successive PCR steps. TCR alpha and beta cDNA libraries were sequenced on the Illumina HiSeq platform with custom primers. For the original study's pipeline: MiGEC was used to process raw reads and extract unique molecular identifiers, and MiXCR was used to find CDR3 positions. Recombination models were inferred per individual with the repgenHMM and IGoR tools using an EM algorithm. Shared clonotypes were analyzed with the tcR package in R, and sharing was normalized by the product of cloneset sizes. To study raw recombination without the effects of thymic and clonal selection, out-of-frame nonproductive sequences were analyzed. TCRdb reran the public reads through fastp at Q25 and MiXCR, keeping productive beta chains. Rows merge per CDR3 protein into single entries with the most common DNA and genes. The V and J calls reflect TCRdb's pipeline rather than the authors' work. This sample lists 200,000 or so distinct CDR3 sequences; more than 15% were detected once. Over 35% of the sample belongs to the ten largest clones.

Every donor was a healthy Caucasian. The twin cohort consisted of three pairs of female monozygotic twins, all aged 18 to 29 years. Positive isolation kits from Invitrogen were used to isolate CD4+ and CD8+ T cell populations. The cysteine opens and the phenylalanine closes a CDR3 of 14 amino acids. CDR3 DNA is the only sequence kept; it has 42 bases, read in frame from the first base. V lost 3 bases and J lost 6 bases, and the count of bases not matched to a germline gene is 5. CDR1 LGHDT and CDR2 YNNKEL were looked up in the germline V gene (reference sequence). The sample was also reused in another study, on T cells expressing NK-cell markers. The second source states: Under 10 donors provided sorted CD3+CD56+NKG2C+, CD3+CD56+NKG2C- and CD3+CD56-NKG2C+ T-cell subsets, whose TCR beta-chain repertoires were profiled. Seven of the eight sequenced donors were HCMV-seropositive and one was HCMV-seronegative. In several experiments an anti-gammadeltaTCR antibody was added to restrict sorting to alphabetaTCR-expressing T cells. In six donors, the dominant CD3+CD56+NKG2C+ clonotypes were found to rank among the top 10 CD8+ clonotypes and to make up roughly 1.0-7.5% of CD8+ T cells. Those dominant clonotypes were again the most abundant among CD3+CD56-NKG2C+ cells in four donors, at roughly 25-60.1%. It remained unclear whether the expanded NKG2C-expressing T cell clones were specific for HCMV antigens. Randomly selected healthy volunteers, three men and five women, were used as the eight sequenced donors. HCMV-specific IgG was detected in serum with a commercial ELISA kit to determine HCMV serostatus. MIGEC was used to demultiplex reads and group the reads by UMI, and MiTCR was used to assemble and quantify clonotypes. To remove erroneous sequences, TCR cDNA sequences were retained only when supported by two or more reads. The tcR package was used for downstream repertoire analysis, with clonotypes matched between fractions based on CDR3 nucleotide sequence plus V segment. VDJmatch was used to annotate antigen specificity against VDJdb, with one amino acid substitution allowed in CDR3.

The source is a woman between 18 and 30 years old in good health. This sequence uses TRBV3-1 and TRBJ2-1; a stretch of 7 junction bases matches TRBD1. The specimen was CD8+ T cells sorted from blood. At the DNA level, the sequence is TGTGCCAGCAGCCAGGAAGGGGGCCGCAATGAGCAGTTCTTC. It specifies CASSQEGGRNEQFF.